Described below is a single TCR beta chain sequence and its context. Amplification targeted TCR beta CDR3 regions from RNA transcripts. First-round RT-PCR with HTBI primers amplified the TCR CDR3 region. TCRdb ran MiXCR on the multiplex PCR reads and lists one entry per CDR3 protein. The data hold about 500,000 distinct CDR3 sequences, with about a sixth observed a single time. The CDR3 is made up of 13 amino acids. J was trimmed by 6 bases and V by 6 bases; bases with no gene match: 7. Germline V CDR1 and CDR2: LNHDA, SQIVND (reference sequence). The sample belongs to a study of T cells in Graves' hyperthyroidism and ophthalmopathy.

This sequence was found in a woman aged 18-29 years with Graves' ophthalmopathy. Sequenced: blood. The chain links TRBV19 to TRBJ1-1; 7 bases agree with TRBD1. CDR3 in DNA: TGTGCCAGTAGACAGGGGACGGGTGCTGAAGCTTTCTTT. Translated, it gives CASRQGTGAEAFF.